These 17 T cell receptor beta chains came from one sample sequenced in a study of blood T cell repertoires in COVID-19. Sequencing used immunoSEQ multiplex PCR; TCRdb keeps in-frame clones, though not all of them. Here the sample spans over 70,000 clones, approximately 90% being singletons. The specimen was peripheral blood. These receptors all come from a human donor with active COVID-19. The donor label of this sample is uncertain.

This clone has a single count. The chain links TRBV10-3 to TRBJ1-3, with D possibly TRBD1 on 5 matching bases. The V gene's germline CDR1 is ENHRY and CDR2 SYGVKD. The CDR3 length is 14 residues. With 4 bases removed from V and 4 bases from J, the gap between germline ends came to 11 bases. The CDR3, as DNA: TGTGCCATCAGTGCGCAGGGTGGGGGAAACACCATATATTTT. Translating gives CAISAQGGGNTIYF.

The chain joins TRBV4-1 to TRBJ2-3, with 13 bases fitting TRBD2. J lost 0 bases, V lost 0 bases, and 3 bases had no gene match. Germline V CDR1 and CDR2: MGHRA, YSYEKL. This CDR3 contains 18 residues. CDR3 DNA: TGCGCCAGCAGCCAAGAAGAACTAGCGGGGGGGAGCACAGATACGCAGTATTTT. Protein product: CASSQEELAGGSTDTQYF.

The table lists this clone with a count of one. The V and J genes are TRBV6-1 and TRBJ1-2; TRBD1 might be the D (5 bases). V dropped 3 bases and J dropped 4 bases, with 12 bases sitting between them. The germline V gene encodes CDR1 MNHNS and CDR2 SASEGT. The CDR3 covers 14 residues. DNA for the CDR3: TGTGCCAGCAGTGATTCGGGGGGTGCCTATGGCTACACCTTC. Its translation is CASSDSGGAYGYTF.

The rearrangement links TRBV7-8 to TRBJ2-5, with D maybe TRBD2 (7 bases). The CDR3 loop spans 17 amino acids. Deletions cut 5 bases from V and 3 bases from J, with 22 bases between. Germline CDR1 is SGHVS and CDR2 is FQNEAQ. The CDR3 protein is CASSPPRGRGAEETQYF. The CDR3 nucleotides read TGTGCCAGCAGCCCCCCCCGGGGACGGGGGGCTGAAGAGACCCAGTACTTC.

V usage is TRBV14 and J usage is TRBJ2-3, with D unclear. Germline CDR1 and CDR2: SGHDN and FVKESK. This CDR3 is built from 16 residues. V shed 5 bases and J shed 5 bases, with 20 bases lying between them. The CDR3 coding sequence is TGTGCCAGCAGCGAAGGTAGGCAGGTCTATGGAGATACGCAGTATTTT. Translation gives CASSEGRQVYGDTQYF.

The gene calls are TRBV5-1 and TRBJ1-1, with 9 bases lining up with TRBD1. The germline V gene has CDR1 SGHRS and CDR2 YFSETQ. This CDR3 region has 15 residues. Trimming removed 0 bases from V and 3 bases from J; junction bases left unmatched: 3. CDR3 sequence (DNA): TGCGCCAGCAGCTTGGGGACAGGGGCGGACACTGAAGCTTTCTTT. Its protein product is CASSLGTGADTEAFF.

The chain recombines TRBV6-6 with TRBJ2-5; 7 nucleotides agree with TRBD1. The CDR3 is made up of 16 amino acids. V dropped 0 bases and J dropped 1; count of bases not matched to a gene: 5. Germline V gene data show CDR1 as MNHNY and CDR2 as SVGAGI (reference sequence). The CDR3 loop reads CASSYSRNRGQETQYF. DNA for the CDR3: TGTGCCAGCAGTTACTCGAGAAACAGGGGCCAAGAGACCCAGTACTTC.

The chain couples TRBV10-3 to TRBJ1-3, with 10 positions matching TRBD1. The germline CDR1 and CDR2 sequences are ENHRY and SYGVKD. The CDR3 loop spans 15 amino acids. V was clipped by 2 bases and J by 7 bases; unmatched bases: 5. The CDR3 DNA sequence: TGTGCCATCAGTGAGGAGACAGGGGGCCCGAACACCATATATTTT. It specifies CAISEETGGPNTIYF.

The chain recombines TRBV6-5 with TRBJ1-5, with TRBD1 identical over 7 bases. The V gene's germline CDR1 is MNHEY and CDR2 SVGAGI. CDR3 size: 14 residues. After removal of 6 bases from V and 10 bases from J, the junction contained 12 bases not matched to a gene. The CDR3 coding sequence is TGTGCCAGCAGAGGGACAGCCAATTTTGGTCCCCAGCATTTT. The encoded protein is CASRGTANFGPQHF.

This rearrangement joins TRBV7-2 to TRBJ2-3; TRBD2 matches at 8 bases. The CDR3 length is 16 residues. V lost 5 bases to trimming and J lost 4 bases; unmatched junction nucleotides: 11. Germline V gives CDR1 SGHTA, CDR2 FQGNSA. In DNA, the CDR3 is TGTGCCAGCAGCGAGACCGGGACTAGGGGTCCAGATACGCAGTATTTT. Protein: CASSETGTRGPDTQYF.

The gene calls are TRBV5-6 and TRBJ2-7, with D maybe TRBD1 (5 bases). CDR1 is SGHDT, CDR2 YYEEEE, per germline. Between the trimmed V and J ends, which lost 0 bases and 6 bases, there was a span of 7 bases. The CDR3 totals 12 residues. This CDR3 is CASSLAGFEQYF. CDR3 sequence (DNA): TGTGCCAGCAGCTTGGCAGGGTTCGAGCAGTACTTC.

The chain recombines TRBV19 with TRBJ2-5, with TRBD1 identical over 8 bases. Germline trimming cut 5 bases from V and 2 bases from J; bases unmatched to any gene: 4. The CDR3 has 14 residues. The germline V gene encodes CDR1 LNHDA and CDR2 SQIVND (reference sequence). CDR3 DNA: TGTGCCAGTAGTGGGACAGGAGGTCAAGAGACCCAGTACTTC. Protein sequence: CASSGTGGQETQYF.

The genes are TRBV3-1 (or the pseudogene TRBV3-2) and TRBJ2-5; TRBD2 agrees at 12 bases. The germline V gene has CDR1 LGHDT and CDR2 YNNKEL (reference sequence). The CDR3 length is 18 residues. The J segment lost 5 bases and the V segment lost 4 bases, leaving 14 bases of the junction unmatched. CDR3 bases: TGTGCCAGCAGCCGGGCGGGACTAGCGGGTCCCGTGACGGAGACCCAGTACTTC. Amino acids: CASSRAGLAGPVTETQYF.

J is TRBJ1-1 and V is TRBV19; no definite D call. This CDR3 comprises 15 residues. CDR1 LNHDA and CDR2 SQIVND come from the germline V gene (reference sequence). The V gene lost 4 bases and the J gene lost 0 bases, with 12 bases spanning the gap. In DNA, the CDR3 is TGTGCCAGTAGTACCCCGCAGGTTCTGAACACTGAAGCTTTCTTT. Protein product: CASSTPQVLNTEAFF.

This chain joins TRBV6-1 and TRBJ1-5; D gene uncertain. V lost 2 bases and J lost 1, with 9 bases in between. CDR3 size: 15 residues. In germline, CDR1 is MNHNS, CDR2 SASEGT. The CDR3 region has the DNA TGTGCCAGCAGTGAATGGACTGGAAGCAATCAGCCCCAGCATTTT. Residues: CASSEWTGSNQPQHF.

This clone was recorded only once. This chain uses TRBV7-7 with TRBJ2-5, with 8 bases aligning to TRBD2. CDR3 length equals 15 residues. The germline V gene encodes CDR1 SSHAT and CDR2 FNYEAQ (reference sequence). The V gene end was trimmed by 5 bases and the J gene end by 4 bases; junction bases not matched to a gene: 9. CDR3 bases: TGTGCCAGCAGCGGGCCCGGGGGGGGAAGAGAGACCCAGTACTTC. It codes for CASSGPGGGRETQYF.

The chain combines TRBV6-5 with TRBJ1-1; TRBD1 agrees at 7 bases. Germline CDR1 MNHEY, CDR2 SVGAGI. The CDR3 is 12 residues long. The ends lost 6 bases at V and 4 bases at J; junction bases unmatched: 2. CDR3 coding DNA: TGTGCCAGCAGAGGACAGGCCACTGAAGCTTTCTTT. It yields the protein CASRGQATEAFF.